This T cell receptor beta chain was sequenced during a study of blood T cell repertoires in COVID-19. As for the study in general: PBMCs, B-cell-depleted T cells, or T cells were the source of the cDNA or gDNA that made up the material.

Authors' methods: It was from reference gene primer amplification that nucleated cell counts were estimated. The repertoire was sequenced with immunoSEQ multiplex PCR; TCRdb's copy has only in-frame clones and lacks some. That table furnishes V, J and clone size, whereas the DNA furnished D and trimming. The sample includes some 51,000 clones, 70% to 90% of them seen just once. This clone was counted only a few times. This CDR3 is 16 amino acids long. V dropped 5 bases and J dropped 4; count of bases not matched to a gene: 10. Germline V gene lookup returns CDR1 MNHEY and CDR2 SVGEGT. This sequence joins TRBV6-2 or TRBV6-3 and TRBJ1-5, with 8 positions matching TRBD1. Sequences were obtained from peripheral blood. The source of this sequence is a man aged 55 to 70 with acute or convalescent COVID-19. CDR3 nucleotides: TGTGCCAGCAGTCGCGACAGGGGCCAGGGGAATCAGCCCCAGCATTTT. This sequence encodes CASSRDRGQGNQPQHF.